This TCR beta chain was captured in a study of cytomegalovirus exposure and HLA in healthy donors. Looking at the study overall: Sequencing of about 200 million T cells in an earlier analysis found about 120 million unique TCR beta sequences.

General study points: Within an earlier analysis, most TCR beta V segments proved productive either about 87% or about 30% of the time. Among immune exposure information, only CMV serostatus was available.

Per the germline V gene, CDR1 is LGHNA and CDR2 is YSLEER. V lost 2 bases, J lost 3 bases, and 8 bases lay in between. The CDR3 loop spans 13 amino acids. This clone was recorded a few times. Its antigen is unidentified. It was with 60 Vbeta and 13 Jbeta primers that the PCR ran. Authors' analysis steps: Unique TCR beta chains totaled some 80 million in a later count, with around 12 million of them shared. Sequencing used immunoSEQ multiplex PCR; TCRdb keeps in-frame clones, though not all of them. The DNA was the basis for D and trimming; V, J and clone size are from that table. Among about 170,000 clones listed, roughly 83% were seen once.

The receptor was isolated from a boy between 2 and 10 years old in good health and CMV-seronegative. Sequenced sample: PBMCs. The V gene is TRBV4-3, the J gene TRBJ2-7, with D possibly TRBD2 on 5 matching bases. CDR3 residues: CASSQWRNYEQYF. CDR3 coding DNA: TGCGCCAGCAGCCAATGGAGGAACTACGAGCAGTACTTC.